This paragraph reports one T cell receptor (beta chain). These data are taken from a study of T cell changes during pregnancy in multiple sclerosis. The germline gives CDR1 SQVTM, CDR2 ANQGSEA. The CDR3 has 14 amino acids. Trimming left V 3 bases short and J 5 bases short, with 16 bases between. The protocol was immunoSEQ multiplex PCR, while the TCRdb copy is restricted to in-frame clones and leaves out a portion. This sample yields tens of thousands of clones, of which about nine tenths are seen a single time; under 2% belongs to the top ten. This chain uses TRBV29-1 with TRBJ1-2; tentative D call: TRBD1 (6 bases). The starting material was peripheral blood, obtained after pregnancy. The TCR originated in a female donor in good health, enrolled as a control in a pregnancy study. This CDR3 is CSVEGAGLGYGYTF. The CDR3 bases are TGCAGCGTTGAGGGGGCAGGCTTGGGGTATGGCTACACCTTC.